This is a list of T cell receptor beta chains from one sample in a study of cytomegalovirus exposure and HLA in healthy donors. The protocol was immunoSEQ multiplex PCR, while the TCRdb copy is restricted to in-frame clones and leaves out a portion. The repertoire holds over 85,000 clones, about 74% seen once, with 9.6% in the top ten. The sequenced sample was PBMCs. The receptors here all came from a male donor in good health and CMV-seropositive. Each CDR3 is given with its conserved first and last residue. D genes are given only for firm matches. Clone size is stated in some rows and not others, as once, few, many or a class when expanded.

D gene: TRBD2; J gene: TRBJ2-1; clone size: few; V gene: TRBV7-3; CDR3 protein: CASSLRLAGENEQFF; CDR3 DNA: TGTGCCAGCAGCTTAAGACTAGCGGGAGAGAATGAGCAGTTCTTC
D gene: TRBD2; J gene: TRBJ2-1; clone size: NA; V gene: TRBV10-1; CDR3 protein: CASRAGGVVSYNEQFF; CDR3 DNA: TGCGCCAGCAGGGCGGGGGGGGTGGTCTCCTACAATGAGCAGTTCTTC
D gene: NA; J gene: TRBJ1-4; clone size: NA; V gene: TRBV4-2; CDR3 protein: CASSQDLVPTPLEGSIRNEKLFF; CDR3 DNA: TGTGCCAGCAGCCAAGATTTAGTCCCCACCCCACTGGAGGGATCTATTAGGAATGAAAAACTGTTTTTT
D gene: NA; J gene: TRBJ1-2; clone size: NA; V gene: TRBV7-2; CDR3 protein: CASSLVQDANYGYTF; CDR3 DNA: TGTGCCAGCAGCTTAGTACAGGATGCTAACTATGGCTACACCTTC
D gene: TRBD1; J gene: TRBJ2-5; clone size: NA; V gene: TRBV7-2; CDR3 protein: CASSDDRGPLETQYF; CDR3 DNA: TGTGCCAGCAGCGACGACAGGGGGCCTTTAGAGACCCAGTACTTC
D gene: TRBD2; J gene: TRBJ2-3; clone size: once; V gene: TRBV11-2; CDR3 protein: CASSLTSGADTQYF; CDR3 DNA: TGTGCCAGCAGCTTAACTAGCGGGGCGGATACGCAGTATTTT
D gene: TRBD1; J gene: TRBJ1-1; clone size: NA; V gene: TRBV4-1; CDR3 protein: CASSQERTGFDTEAFF; CDR3 DNA: TGCGCCAGCAGCCAAGAAAGGACAGGGTTTGACACTGAAGCTTTCTTT
D gene: TRBD1; J gene: TRBJ2-1; clone size: NA; V gene: TRBV5-1; CDR3 protein: CASSSWDRVGSSYNEQFF; CDR3 DNA: TGCGCCAGCAGCTCATGGGACAGGGTGGGGAGCTCCTACAATGAGCAGTTCTTC
D gene: TRBD1; J gene: TRBJ2-3; clone size: NA; V gene: TRBV27; CDR3 protein: CASSSRDRSTDTQYF; CDR3 DNA: TGTGCCAGCAGTTCCCGGGACAGGAGCACAGATACGCAGTATTTT
D gene: TRBD2; J gene: TRBJ2-7; clone size: NA; V gene: TRBV5-4; CDR3 protein: CATSLAGGAYEQYF; CDR3 DNA: TGTGCCACCTCATTAGCGGGGGGAGCCTACGAGCAGTACTTC
D gene: TRBD2; J gene: TRBJ2-5; clone size: NA; V gene: TRBV7-2; CDR3 protein: CASSLGYGTGGETQYF; CDR3 DNA: TGTGCCAGCAGCTTAGGGTATGGGACGGGAGGAGAGACCCAGTACTTC
D gene: TRBD2; J gene: TRBJ2-3; clone size: NA; V gene: TRBV19; CDR3 protein: CASSGWTSGSTDTQYF; CDR3 DNA: TGTGCCAGTAGTGGCTGGACTAGCGGGAGCACAGATACGCAGTATTTT
D gene: TRBD2; J gene: TRBJ2-1; clone size: NA; V gene: TRBV7-2; CDR3 protein: CASNRGAGVDEQFF; CDR3 DNA: TGTGCCAGCAATAGGGGAGCGGGAGTCGATGAGCAGTTCTTC
D gene: TRBD2; J gene: TRBJ2-3; clone size: NA; V gene: TRBV5-1; CDR3 protein: CASSLGSSGRADTQYF; CDR3 DNA: TGCGCCAGCAGCTTGGGGTCTAGCGGGAGAGCAGATACGCAGTATTTT
D gene: TRBD2; J gene: TRBJ2-7; clone size: NA; V gene: TRBV7-2; CDR3 protein: CASATSGSYEQYF; CDR3 DNA: TGTGCCAGCGCTACTAGCGGGTCGTACGAGCAGTACTTC
D gene: TRBD1; J gene: TRBJ2-5; clone size: few; V gene: TRBV7-6; CDR3 protein: CASSLMTGGETQYF; CDR3 DNA: TGTGCCAGCAGCTTAATGACAGGGGGCGAGACCCAGTACTTC
D gene: NA; J gene: TRBJ2-2; clone size: few; V gene: TRBV29-1; CDR3 protein: CSVTPGFGTGELFF; CDR3 DNA: TGCAGCGTCACACCGGGGTTCGGCACCGGGGAGCTGTTTTTT
D gene: TRBD1; J gene: TRBJ2-7; clone size: NA; V gene: TRBV7-9; CDR3 protein: CASSLGGTGKYEQYF; CDR3 DNA: TGTGCCAGCAGCTTAGGTGGGACAGGGAAGTACGAGCAGTACTTC
D gene: NA; J gene: TRBJ1-1; clone size: NA; V gene: TRBV6-6; CDR3 protein: CASSPPGGTEAFF; CDR3 DNA: TGTGCCAGCAGTCCCCCGGGAGGCACTGAAGCTTTCTTT
D gene: TRBD1; J gene: TRBJ2-2; clone size: NA; V gene: TRBV7-9; CDR3 protein: CSSSPGTGDTGELFF; CDR3 DNA: TGTTCCAGCAGCCCCGGGACAGGGGATACCGGGGAGCTGTTTTTT
D gene: TRBD1; J gene: TRBJ2-7; clone size: NA; V gene: TRBV29-1; CDR3 protein: CSVKNRGSSYEQYF; CDR3 DNA: TGCAGCGTTAAAAACAGGGGGAGCTCCTACGAGCAGTACTTC
D gene: TRBD1; J gene: TRBJ1-2; clone size: NA; V gene: TRBV6-5; CDR3 protein: CASSYSRGRLLYGYTF; CDR3 DNA: TGTGCCAGCAGTTACTCCAGGGGGCGTTTGCTCTATGGCTACACCTTC
D gene: NA; J gene: TRBJ2-7; clone size: few; V gene: TRBV28; CDR3 protein: CASSGGRAGQREQYF; CDR3 DNA: TGTGCCAGCAGTGGGGGCCGGGCAGGCCAGAGGGAGCAGTACTTC
D gene: TRBD1; J gene: TRBJ1-5; clone size: NA; V gene: TRBV28; CDR3 protein: CASSSSTTGDDNQPQHF; CDR3 DNA: TGTGCCAGCAGTTCCTCCACCACAGGGGATGACAATCAGCCCCAGCATTTT
D gene: TRBD1; J gene: TRBJ2-7; clone size: NA; V gene: TRBV11-2; CDR3 protein: CASSSTGTGGEQYF; CDR3 DNA: TGTGCCAGCAGCTCCACCGGGACAGGGGGCGAGCAGTACTTC
D gene: TRBD2; J gene: TRBJ2-1; clone size: NA; V gene: TRBV2; CDR3 protein: CASSELAGGVEQFF; CDR3 DNA: TGTGCCAGCAGTGAACTAGCGGGAGGGGTTGAGCAGTTCTTC
D gene: NA; J gene: TRBJ1-5; clone size: NA; V gene: TRBV20-1; CDR3 protein: CSAEGGRTQHF; CDR3 DNA: TGCAGTGCTGAGGGTGGGAGGACCCAGCATTTT
D gene: TRBD2; J gene: TRBJ2-7; clone size: NA; V gene: TRBV5-4; CDR3 protein: CASSFGTRNWGEQYF; CDR3 DNA: TGTGCCAGCAGCTTTGGGACTAGAAATTGGGGCGAGCAGTACTTC
D gene: NA; J gene: TRBJ2-7; clone size: NA; V gene: TRBV6-5; CDR3 protein: CASSPPGIYEQYF; CDR3 DNA: TGTGCCAGCAGCCCCCCCGGGATCTACGAGCAGTACTTC
D gene: TRBD1; J gene: TRBJ1-4; clone size: few; V gene: TRBV30; CDR3 protein: CASGTGASGGEKLFF; CDR3 DNA: TGTGCCTCCGGGACAGGGGCATCAGGAGGTGAAAAACTGTTTTTT
D gene: NA; J gene: TRBJ2-7; clone size: few; V gene: TRBV9; CDR3 protein: CASSVDAGGNEQYF; CDR3 DNA: TGTGCCAGCAGCGTAGACGCAGGCGGGAACGAGCAGTACTTC
D gene: TRBD1; J gene: TRBJ1-3; clone size: NA; V gene: TRBV9; CDR3 protein: CASSLGGQLNTIYF; CDR3 DNA: TGTGCCAGCAGCCTCGGGGGACAGTTGAACACCATATATTTT
D gene: NA; J gene: TRBJ1-4; clone size: NA; V gene: TRBV18; CDR3 protein: CASSPPPGANEKLFF; CDR3 DNA: TGTGCCAGCTCACCACCGCCGGGGGCTAATGAAAAACTGTTTTTT
D gene: NA; J gene: TRBJ2-6; clone size: NA; V gene: TRBV7-3; CDR3 protein: CASSETGTGANVLTF; CDR3 DNA: TGTGCCAGCAGCGAAACAGGGACTGGGGCCAACGTCCTGACTTTC
D gene: NA; J gene: TRBJ1-2; clone size: NA; V gene: TRBV28; CDR3 protein: CASGRQAYGYTF; CDR3 DNA: TGTGCCAGCGGCCGGCAGGCCTATGGCTACACCTTC
D gene: TRBD1; J gene: TRBJ2-5; clone size: once; V gene: TRBV5-5; CDR3 protein: CASSRDSFQETQYF; CDR3 DNA: TGTGCCAGCAGCCGGGACAGTTTCCAAGAGACCCAGTACTTC
D gene: TRBD1; J gene: TRBJ2-5; clone size: NA; V gene: TRBV15; CDR3 protein: CATSSYPTGSETQYF; CDR3 DNA: TGTGCCACCAGCAGTTATCCGACAGGGTCAGAGACCCAGTACTTC
D gene: NA; J gene: TRBJ2-1; clone size: few; V gene: TRBV27; CDR3 protein: CASSTWRREQFF; CDR3 DNA: TGTGCCAGCAGTACCTGGCGCAGGGAGCAGTTCTTC
D gene: TRBD1; J gene: TRBJ1-2; clone size: NA; V gene: TRBV6-5; CDR3 protein: CASSYVRTGGNYGYTF; CDR3 DNA: TGTGCCAGCAGTTACGTTAGGACAGGGGGAAACTATGGCTACACCTTC
D gene: TRBD1; J gene: TRBJ1-1; clone size: NA; V gene: TRBV28; CDR3 protein: CASLQGEGAFF; CDR3 DNA: TGTGCCAGCCTACAGGGGGAGGGAGCTTTCTTT
D gene: TRBD1; J gene: TRBJ2-7; clone size: NA; V gene: TRBV7-6; CDR3 protein: CASSPRTGGLNEQYF; CDR3 DNA: TGTGCCAGCAGCCCTAGGACAGGGGGATTAAACGAGCAGTACTTC
D gene: TRBD2; J gene: TRBJ2-1; clone size: NA; V gene: TRBV7-3; CDR3 protein: CASSLALAGGLRGNEQFF; CDR3 DNA: TGTGCCAGCAGCTTGGCCCTAGCGGGAGGGCTCCGGGGGAATGAGCAGTTCTTC
D gene: NA; J gene: TRBJ2-7; clone size: NA; V gene: TRBV28; CDR3 protein: CASAGSSYEQYF; CDR3 DNA: TGTGCCAGCGCCGGGTCCTCCTACGAGCAGTACTTC
D gene: NA; J gene: TRBJ2-7; clone size: few; V gene: TRBV5-1; CDR3 protein: CASSPMELYYEQYF; CDR3 DNA: TGCGCCAGCAGCCCTATGGAGCTTTACTACGAGCAGTACTTC
D gene: TRBD1; J gene: TRBJ1-4; clone size: once; V gene: TRBV19; CDR3 protein: CASSGQGNEKLFF; CDR3 DNA: TGTGCCAGTAGCGGACAGGGGAATGAAAAACTGTTTTTT
D gene: NA; J gene: TRBJ1-5; clone size: once; V gene: TRBV11-2; CDR3 protein: CASSLGTQGWRPPQHF; CDR3 DNA: TGTGCCAGCAGCTTAGGAACACAGGGTTGGCGGCCGCCCCAGCATTTT
D gene: NA; J gene: TRBJ1-5; clone size: few; V gene: TRBV2; CDR3 protein: CASSEVYSNQPQHF; CDR3 DNA: TGTGCCAGCAGTGAAGTTTATAGCAATCAGCCCCAGCATTTT
D gene: TRBD2; J gene: TRBJ2-3; clone size: once; V gene: TRBV5-1; CDR3 protein: CASSLRLAESTDTQYF; CDR3 DNA: TGCGCCAGCAGCTTGAGACTAGCGGAGAGCACAGATACGCAGTATTTT
D gene: NA; J gene: TRBJ1-6; clone size: NA; V gene: TRBV2; CDR3 protein: CASSDRGINSPLHF; CDR3 DNA: TGTGCCAGCAGTGATCGGGGAATTAATTCACCCCTCCACTTT
D gene: NA; J gene: TRBJ2-2; clone size: NA; V gene: TRBV19; CDR3 protein: CASSLQVKNTGELFF; CDR3 DNA: TGTGCCAGTAGTTTACAGGTTAAGAACACCGGGGAGCTGTTTTTT
D gene: TRBD2; J gene: TRBJ2-2; clone size: NA; V gene: TRBV5-1; CDR3 protein: CASREGLAGTGELFF; CDR3 DNA: TGCGCCAGCAGGGAAGGACTAGCGGGAACCGGGGAGTTGTTTTTT
D gene: NA; J gene: TRBJ2-7; clone size: NA; V gene: TRBV29-1; CDR3 protein: CSVEFGSGSNEQYF; CDR3 DNA: TGCAGCGTTGAATTTGGTAGCGGAAGCAACGAGCAGTACTTC
D gene: TRBD1; J gene: TRBJ2-7; clone size: NA; V gene: TRBV4-2; CDR3 protein: CASSPAPGTAGSYEQYF; CDR3 DNA: TGTGCCAGCAGCCCGGCCCCCGGGACAGCTGGGAGTTACGAGCAGTACTTC
D gene: TRBD2; J gene: TRBJ2-7; clone size: NA; V gene: TRBV27; CDR3 protein: CASSFPPSGFPYEQYF; CDR3 DNA: TGTGCCAGCAGTTTCCCCCCTAGCGGGTTCCCCTACGAGCAGTACTTC
D gene: NA; J gene: TRBJ2-1; clone size: NA; V gene: TRBV7-2; CDR3 protein: CASSLDSTGRHNEQFF; CDR3 DNA: TGTGCCAGCAGCTTAGATAGCACAGGGCGCCACAATGAGCAGTTCTTC
D gene: NA; J gene: TRBJ2-2; clone size: few; V gene: TRBV18; CDR3 protein: CASSPRVDTGELFF; CDR3 DNA: TGTGCCAGCTCACCTCGAGTGGACACCGGGGAGCTGTTTTTT
D gene: TRBD1; J gene: TRBJ2-2; clone size: few; V gene: TRBV2; CDR3 protein: CASRTDRGTGELFF; CDR3 DNA: TGTGCCAGCAGGACGGACAGGGGCACCGGGGAGCTGTTTTTT
D gene: NA; J gene: TRBJ2-2; clone size: NA; V gene: TRBV20-1; CDR3 protein: CSAAGTGELFF; CDR3 DNA: TGCAGTGCCGCGGGTACCGGGGAGCTGTTTTTT
D gene: TRBD1; J gene: TRBJ2-3; clone size: NA; V gene: TRBV28; CDR3 protein: CASLDRGTDTQYF; CDR3 DNA: TGTGCCAGCTTGGACAGGGGCACAGATACGCAGTATTTT
D gene: TRBD1; J gene: TRBJ2-3; clone size: NA; V gene: TRBV7-9; CDR3 protein: CSSSPSGTGGPNTQYF; CDR3 DNA: TGTTCCAGCAGCCCATCCGGGACAGGGGGCCCGAATACGCAGTATTTT